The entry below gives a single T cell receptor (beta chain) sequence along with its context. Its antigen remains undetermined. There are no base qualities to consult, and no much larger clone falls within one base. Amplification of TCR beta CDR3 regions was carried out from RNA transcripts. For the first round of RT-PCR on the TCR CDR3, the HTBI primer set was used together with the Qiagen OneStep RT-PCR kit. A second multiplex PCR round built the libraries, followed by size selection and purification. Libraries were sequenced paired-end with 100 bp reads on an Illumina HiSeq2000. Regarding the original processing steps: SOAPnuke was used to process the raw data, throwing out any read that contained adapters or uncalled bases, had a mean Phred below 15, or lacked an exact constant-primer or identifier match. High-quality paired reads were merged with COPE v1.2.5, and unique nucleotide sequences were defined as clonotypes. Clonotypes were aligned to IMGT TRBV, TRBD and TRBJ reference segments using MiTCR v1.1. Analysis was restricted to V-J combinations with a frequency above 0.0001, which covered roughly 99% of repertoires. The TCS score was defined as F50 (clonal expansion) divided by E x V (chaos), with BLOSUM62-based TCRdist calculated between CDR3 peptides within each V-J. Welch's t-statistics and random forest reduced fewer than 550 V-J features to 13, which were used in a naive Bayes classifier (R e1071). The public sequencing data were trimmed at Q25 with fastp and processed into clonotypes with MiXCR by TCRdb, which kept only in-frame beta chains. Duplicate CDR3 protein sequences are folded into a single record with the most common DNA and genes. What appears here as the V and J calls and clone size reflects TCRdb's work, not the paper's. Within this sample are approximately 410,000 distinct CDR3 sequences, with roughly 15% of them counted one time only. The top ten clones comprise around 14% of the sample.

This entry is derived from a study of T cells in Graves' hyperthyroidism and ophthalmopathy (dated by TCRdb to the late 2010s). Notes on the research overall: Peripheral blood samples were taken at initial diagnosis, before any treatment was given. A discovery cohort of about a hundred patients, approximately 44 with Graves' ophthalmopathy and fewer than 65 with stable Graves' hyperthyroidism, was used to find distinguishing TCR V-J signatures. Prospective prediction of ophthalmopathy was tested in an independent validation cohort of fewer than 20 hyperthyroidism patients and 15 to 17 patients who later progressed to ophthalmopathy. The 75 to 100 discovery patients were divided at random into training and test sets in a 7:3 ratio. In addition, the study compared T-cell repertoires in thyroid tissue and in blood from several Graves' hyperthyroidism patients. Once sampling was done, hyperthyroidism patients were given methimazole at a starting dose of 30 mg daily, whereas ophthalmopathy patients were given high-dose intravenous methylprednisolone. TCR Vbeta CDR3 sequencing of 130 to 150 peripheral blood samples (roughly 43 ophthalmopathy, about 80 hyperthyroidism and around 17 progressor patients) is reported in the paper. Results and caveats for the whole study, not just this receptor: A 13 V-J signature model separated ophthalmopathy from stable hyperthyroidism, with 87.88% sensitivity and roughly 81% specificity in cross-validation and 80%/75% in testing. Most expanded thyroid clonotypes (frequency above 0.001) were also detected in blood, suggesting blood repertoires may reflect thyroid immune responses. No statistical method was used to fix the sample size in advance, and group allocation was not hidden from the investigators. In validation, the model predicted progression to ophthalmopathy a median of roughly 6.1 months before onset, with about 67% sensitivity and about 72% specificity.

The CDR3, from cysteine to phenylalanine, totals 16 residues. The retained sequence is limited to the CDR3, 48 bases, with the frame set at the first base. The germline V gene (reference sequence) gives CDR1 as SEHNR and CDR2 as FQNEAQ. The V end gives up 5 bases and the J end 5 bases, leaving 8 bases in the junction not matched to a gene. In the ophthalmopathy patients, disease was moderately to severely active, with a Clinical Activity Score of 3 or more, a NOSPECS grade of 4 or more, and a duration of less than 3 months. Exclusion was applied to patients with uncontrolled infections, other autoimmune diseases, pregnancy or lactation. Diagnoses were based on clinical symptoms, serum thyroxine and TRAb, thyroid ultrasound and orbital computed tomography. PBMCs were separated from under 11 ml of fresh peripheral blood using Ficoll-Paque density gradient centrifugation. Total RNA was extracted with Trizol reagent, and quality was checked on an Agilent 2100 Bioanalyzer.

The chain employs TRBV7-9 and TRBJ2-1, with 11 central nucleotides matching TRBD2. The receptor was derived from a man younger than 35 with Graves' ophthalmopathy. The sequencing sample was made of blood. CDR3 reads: CASSPRTSGSDNEQFF. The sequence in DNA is TGTGCCAGCAGCCCTCGGACTAGCGGGTCCGACAATGAGCAGTTCTTC.